This note documents a single T cell receptor beta chain sequence. Its matching antigen is unknown. The study ran its PCR with 60 Vbeta and 13 Jbeta primers. Assay: immunoSEQ multiplex PCR; the TCRdb copy retains only in-frame clones and omits some. Found here are about 110,000 clones, around 80% of them singletons; the top ten hold 2% to 3%. This sample stems from a study of cytomegalovirus exposure and HLA in healthy donors. Notes on the study in general: Upon later analysis, TCR association rates were observed to vary by HLA locus, being highest for DRB1 and lowest for HLA-C. A later analysis associated around 17,000 TCR beta sequences with HLA alleles at a 0.05 false discovery rate. Presence/absence analyses supposed approximately even sequencing depth among donors.

CDR1 MGHRA and CDR2 YSYEKL come from the germline V gene. The CDR3 contains 14 residues. V lost 1 base and J lost 3; bases outside the gene matches: 0. J is TRBJ1-1 and V is TRBV4-1; TRBD1 agrees at 9 bases. The sequencing sample was made of PBMCs. The receptor comes from a man aged 35 to 55 in good health and CMV-seronegative. CDR3 in DNA: TGCGCCAGCAGCCAAGGACAGGGGGACACTGAAGCTTTCTTT. Its translation is CASSQGQGDTEAFF.